A single sample gave rise to the 20 T cell receptor beta chains below, sequenced in a study of blood T cell repertoires in COVID-19. Profiling relied on immunoSEQ multiplex PCR, and the TCRdb table lists in-frame clones only, not all of them. This sample has some 9,000 clones, with around 90% found just once. The sample comprised peripheral blood. The source of these receptors is a woman in her fifties or sixties with active COVID-19.

This clone was counted a few times. This chain uses TRBV11-2 with TRBJ2-7, with D unresolved. Per the germline V gene, CDR1 is SGHAT and CDR2 is FQNNGV. Trimming took off 0 bases at V and 0 bases at J, with 6 bases between the two ends. CDR3 size: 14 residues. CDR3: CASSLDLGSYEQYF. DNA of the CDR3: TGTGCCAGCAGCTTAGATCTCGGCTCCTACGAGCAGTACTTC.

The chain carries TRBV24-1 and TRBJ2-2, with 14 bases matching TRBD2. The CDR3 loop spans 20 amino acids. Germline values: CDR1 KGHDR, CDR2 SFDVKD. V was pared by 4 bases and J by 0 bases, with 9 bases of the junction left unmatched. Here the CDR3 reads CATSETKWTSGRTNTGELFF. CDR3 nucleotide sequence: TGTGCCACCAGTGAAACAAAATGGACTAGCGGGAGGACGAACACCGGGGAGCTGTTTTTT.

The V call is TRBV5-1, the J call TRBJ2-7; D is perhaps TRBD1 (6 bases). Trimming took off 0 bases at V and 5 bases at J, with 6 bases between the two ends. The CDR3 is 12 amino acids. Germline V CDR1 and CDR2: SGHRS, YFSETQ. This chain's CDR3 is CASSLEGDEQYF. The CDR3 region has the DNA TGCGCCAGCAGCTTGGAGGGGGACGAGCAGTACTTC.

The V gene is TRBV6-5, the J gene TRBJ2-7; TRBD2 is a possible D gene (5 bases). Trimming cost V 4 bases and J 2 bases, with 12 bases left between them. This CDR3 is built from 14 residues. Germline CDR1 is MNHEY and CDR2 is SVGAGI. CDR3 amino acids: CASSLPGSPYEQYF. CDR3 coding DNA: TGTGCCAGCAGTTTACCGGGATCTCCCTACGAGCAGTACTTC.

This clone was found a few times. The chain uses TRBV6-5 and TRBJ2-2, with D perhaps TRBD2 (6 bases). Germline V CDR1 and CDR2: MNHEY, SVGAGI. Trimming took off 6 bases at V and 2 bases at J, with 10 bases between the two ends. The length of the CDR3 is 14 residues. The CDR3 region is CASRGDFNTGELFF. In DNA form, the CDR3 reads TGTGCCAGCAGAGGGGACTTCAACACCGGGGAGCTGTTTTTT.

The V gene is TRBV28, the J gene TRBJ1-2; possible D gene TRBD1, 5 bases. The CDR3 contains 15 residues. Looked up from germline, CDR1 is MDHEN and CDR2 is SYDVKM. The V and J ends lost 2 bases and 2 bases respectively, with 12 bases between them. CDR3 bases: TGTGCCAGCAGTTTAACAGGCCCGGCAAACTATGGCTACACCTTC. It specifies CASSLTGPANYGYTF.

The chain links TRBV2 to TRBJ1-5; the match to TRBD1 covers 7 bases. There are 13 residues in the CDR3. Looked up from germline, CDR1 is SNHLY and CDR2 is FYNNEI. J lost 9 bases, V lost 4 bases, and 6 bases had no gene match. CDR3 loop: CASSGDSQTPQHF. CDR3 sequence (DNA): TGTGCCAGCAGTGGGGACAGTCAGACGCCCCAGCATTTT.

The chain carries TRBV18 and TRBJ2-7; 11 nucleotides match TRBD1. This CDR3 spans 14 amino acids. With V trimmed by 2 bases and J by 4 bases, 1 base remained unmatched. Germline CDR1 KGHSH, CDR2 LQKENI. The CDR3 here is CASSPGTGGYEQYF. The CDR3 nucleotides are TGTGCCAGCTCACCAGGGACAGGGGGTTACGAGCAGTACTTC.

This clone has just one count. The V gene is TRBV30, the J gene TRBJ2-7, with 8 positions matching TRBD1. The CDR3 has 14 residues. The trim removed 0 bases at V and 4 bases at J, leaving 5 bases unmatched. The germline V gene encodes CDR1 GTSNPN and CDR2 SVGIG (reference sequence). The CDR3 region is CAWSVRRGQYEQYF. DNA for the CDR3: TGTGCCTGGAGTGTACGCAGGGGGCAGTACGAGCAGTACTTC.

The chain is built from TRBV4-2 and TRBJ1-4; 7 bases line up with TRBD1. The CDR3 length is 17 residues. Trimming cost V 3 bases and J 0 bases; bases outside gene matches: 7. Germline V gene data show CDR1 as LGHNA and CDR2 as YNFKEQ. In DNA, the CDR3 is TGTGCCAGCAGCCAGGGGACAGAGCTAGCAACTAATGAAAAACTGTTTTTT. This gives the protein CASSQGTELATNEKLFF.

This chain links TRBV6-1 with TRBJ2-1; 10 bases fit TRBD2. This CDR3 is built from 17 residues. Germline CDR1 reads MNHNS; CDR2 reads SASEGT. After removal of 0 bases from V and 4 bases from J, the junction contained 6 bases not matched to a gene. The CDR3 reads CASSEARASGGYNEQFF. The CDR3 DNA reads TGTGCCAGCAGTGAAGCGAGGGCTAGCGGGGGTTACAATGAGCAGTTCTTC.

This clone was recorded only once. The chain joins TRBV6-5 to TRBJ2-1, with D possibly TRBD2 on 5 matching bases. This CDR3 is built from 16 residues. Germline loops: CDR1 MNHEY, CDR2 SVGAGI. V was trimmed by 0 bases and J by 0 bases, leaving 9 bases between them. The CDR3 is CASSYSSRGSYNEQFF. In nucleotides, the CDR3 is TGTGCCAGCAGTTACTCGAGTCGGGGCTCCTACAATGAGCAGTTCTTC.

This rearrangement joins TRBV7-8 to TRBJ2-1; TRBD2 agrees at 14 bases. V dropped 0 bases and J dropped 6; count of bases not matched to a gene: 4. The CDR3 sequence is 17 residues long. Looked up from germline, CDR1 is SGHVS and CDR2 is FQNEAQ. This CDR3 is CASSLAGGTSGSNEQFF. As DNA, the CDR3 is TGTGCCAGCAGCTTAGCGGGGGGGACTAGCGGGAGCAATGAGCAGTTCTTC.

The chain combines TRBV24-1 with TRBJ2-7, with D hard to call. The CDR3 extends over 13 amino acids. Germline V gene lookup returns CDR1 KGHDR and CDR2 SFDVKD. V was trimmed by 3 bases and J by 2 bases, leaving 7 bases between them. This chain's CDR3 is CATSDAVTYEQYF. CDR3 in DNA: TGTGCCACCAGTGATGCGGTTACCTACGAGCAGTACTTC.

The chain joins TRBV23-1 to TRBJ2-7; TRBD1 matches 8 bases. TRBV23-1 is filed as an ORF, its function uncertain. The V segment lost 2 bases and the J segment 2 bases; nucleotides outside the gene matches: 20. This CDR3 is built from 20 residues. The CDR3 protein is CASSQNPGSGQGSGTYEQYF. In DNA form, the CDR3 reads TGCGCCAGCAGTCAAAATCCAGGTTCCGGACAGGGATCGGGGACCTACGAGCAGTACTTC.

The gene calls are TRBV7-9 and TRBJ1-2; no definite D call. The CDR3 is made up of 11 amino acids. V was trimmed by 5 bases and J by 7 bases, leaving 8 bases between them. CDR1 and CDR2 (germline): SEHNR, FQNEAQ (reference sequence). CDR3 coding DNA: TGTGCCAGCAGCGGTGGGAGTGGCTACACCTTC. Translating gives CASSGGSGYTF.

The J gene is TRBJ1-2, the V gene TRBV30; the D gene is possibly TRBD1 (5 bases). This CDR3 spans 15 amino acids. CDR1 is GTSNPN and CDR2 is SVGIG in the germline V gene (reference sequence). V shed 4 bases and J shed 6 bases, with 21 bases lying between them. CDR3: CAWIHRGRGVHGYTF. The CDR3 DNA is TGTGCCTGGATCCATAGGGGACGGGGGGTCCATGGCTACACCTTC.

The CDR3 DNA sequence: TGCAGTGCCCTAATCAATGAGCAGTTCTTC. Encoded protein: CSALINEQFF. This chain links TRBV20-1 with TRBJ2-1, with D unclear. Germline CDR1 and CDR2: DFQATT and SNEGSKA (reference sequence). V lost 6 bases, J lost 6 bases, and 6 bases lay in between. CDR3 length: 10 amino acids.

The CDR3 spells CASSSGTGGAYTQYF. The CDR3 DNA sequence: TGTGCCAGTAGTTCAGGGACAGGGGGCGCGTATACGCAGTATTTT. The genes are TRBV19 and TRBJ2-3; 12 bases align to TRBD1. The CDR3 length is 15 residues. After removal of 5 bases from V and 7 bases from J, the junction contained 7 bases not matched to a gene. Germline-derived CDR1 and CDR2 are LNHDA and SQIVND (reference sequence).

The chain is built from TRBV5-1 and TRBJ2-2; 7 bases agree with TRBD1. CDR1 is SGHRS and CDR2 is YFSETQ in the germline V gene. The CDR3 is made up of 14 amino acids. V lost 4 bases to trimming and J lost 6 bases; unmatched junction nucleotides: 6. The CDR3 DNA reads TGCGCCAGCAGCGGCATAGGGGGCTCCGGGGAGCTGTTTTTT. The encoded protein is CASSGIGGSGELFF.